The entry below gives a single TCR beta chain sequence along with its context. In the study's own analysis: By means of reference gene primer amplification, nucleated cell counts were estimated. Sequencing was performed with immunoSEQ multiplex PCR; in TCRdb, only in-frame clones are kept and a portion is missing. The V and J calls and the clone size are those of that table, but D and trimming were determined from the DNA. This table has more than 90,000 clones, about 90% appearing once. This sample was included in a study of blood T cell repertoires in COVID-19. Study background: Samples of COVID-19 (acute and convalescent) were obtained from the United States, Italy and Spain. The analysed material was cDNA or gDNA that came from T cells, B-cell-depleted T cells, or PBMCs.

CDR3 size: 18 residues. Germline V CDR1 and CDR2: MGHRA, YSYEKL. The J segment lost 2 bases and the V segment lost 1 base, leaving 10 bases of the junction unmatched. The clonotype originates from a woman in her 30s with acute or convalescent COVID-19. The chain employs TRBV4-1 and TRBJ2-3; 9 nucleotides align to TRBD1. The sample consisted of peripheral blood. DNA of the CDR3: TGCGCCAGCAGCCAAGGGAAAGGGAGACAGGGGGTCACAGATACGCAGTATTTT. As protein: CASSQGKGRQGVTDTQYF.